Detailed here is one T cell receptor beta chain. It may be a read error: a sequence one base away is much more abundant. There are 13 residues in the CDR3. The ends were cut back, 4 bases at V and 6 bases at J, with 13 bases in the middle. A single record per CDR3 protein comes from TCRdb applying MiXCR to the 5' RACE reads. The sample includes about 57,000 distinct CDR3 sequences, roughly 16% of them seen just once. The data were taken from a study of T cells of healthy individuals. The chain links TRBV12-3 or TRBV12-4 to TRBJ2-7; D gene uncertain. This clonotype originated in a human donor in good health. The CDR3 DNA reads TGTGCCAGCAGTTCTACTCGCGTCAGCGAGCAGTACTTC. Protein: CASSSTRVSEQYF.